The 23 T cell receptor beta chains reported below all come from one sample, sequenced in a study of shared T cell receptors in the human thymus. Only in-frame clones appear in the TCRdb table, and some are missing; sequencing was by immunoSEQ multiplex PCR. The sample lists roughly 550,000 clones, around 82% occurring once. Separately, the same data were catalogued under a study of human thymus T cells.

The sample comprised thymocytes. The receptors stem from a boy younger than two with a congenital heart defect.

V is TRBV4-2 and J is TRBJ2-3; perhaps TRBD2 as D (6 bases). V was shortened by 0 bases and J by 1 base, with 11 bases between the two germline ends. The CDR3 totals 16 residues. From germline, CDR1 is LGHNA and CDR2 YNFKEQ. The CDR3 is CASSQDPRDRTDTQYF. The DNA of the CDR3 is TGTGCCAGCAGCCAAGATCCGCGGGATCGCACAGATACGCAGTATTTT.

This chain connects TRBV28 to TRBJ2-7, with 7 bases fitting TRBD1. Trimming took 6 bases from V and 3 from J; bases not matched to a gene: 8. Germline-derived CDR1 and CDR2 are MDHEN and SYDVKM. This CDR3 is 14 amino acids long. In DNA form, the CDR3 reads TGTGCCAGCAGCCTAGACAGGGACCACTACGAGCAGTACTTC. Translated, it gives CASSLDRDHYEQYF.

The rearrangement links TRBV5-8 to TRBJ2-3; no definite D call. This CDR3 has 12 residues. V shed 2 bases and J shed 1 base, with 2 bases lying between them. CDR1 SGHTS and CDR2 YDEGEE come from the germline V gene. For the CDR3, the DNA is TGTGCCAGCAGCTTCGGCACAGATACGCAGTATTTT. Translated: CASSFGTDTQYF.

The J gene is TRBJ2-7, the V gene TRBV27; D may be TRBD2 (5 bases). The CDR3 contains 13 residues. Germline-derived CDR1 and CDR2 are MNHEY and SMNVEV (reference sequence). The V and J ends lost 10 bases and 3 bases respectively, with 16 bases between them. CDR3 residues: CAISPEDLYEQYF. DNA of the CDR3: TGTGCCATCTCGCCGGAGGACCTCTACGAGCAGTACTTC.

This chain links TRBV11-2 with TRBJ1-2; possibly TRBD1 for D (6 bases). The V end lost 5 bases, the J end lost 8 bases, and 21 bases lay between the germline ends. Germline V gives CDR1 SGHAT, CDR2 FQNNGV. CDR3 length: 15 residues. The CDR3 loop is CASSPRPQGGTGYTF. The CDR3 nucleotides read TGTGCCAGCAGCCCTAGGCCACAGGGCGGTACGGGCTACACCTTC.

The V and J genes are TRBV20-1 and TRBJ2-1; the D gene is possibly TRBD2 (5 bases). CDR1 is DFQATT, CDR2 SNEGSKA, per germline (reference sequence). The V end was cut by 3 bases, the J end by 8 bases, with 8 bases between. CDR3 size: 11 residues. CDR3 in DNA: TGCAGTGCTAGTCCCGGGGATGAGCAGTTCTTC. Amino acids: CSASPGDEQFF.

The chain uses TRBV5-5 and TRBJ2-1; 7 bases are shared with TRBD2. This CDR3 has 16 amino acids. Germline CDR1 reads SGHKS; CDR2 reads YYEKEE (reference sequence). V trimming: 1 base; J trimming: 8 bases; junction bases outside the gene matches: 12. The CDR3 loop is CASSLISAGADYEQFF. The CDR3 nucleotides read TGTGCCAGCAGCTTGATTTCTGCGGGAGCTGACTATGAGCAGTTCTTC.

The chain is built from TRBV12-5 and TRBJ2-1; TRBD2 agrees at 9 bases. The germline V gene has CDR1 LGHNT and CDR2 FRNRAP. V gave up 0 bases and J gave up 5 bases; unmatched junction bases: 5. The CDR3 is 16 amino acids. CDR3 loop: CASGLVTSGLHNEQFF. The CDR3 DNA reads TGTGCTAGTGGTTTGGTCACTAGCGGGTTACACAATGAGCAGTTCTTC.

CDR3: CASSPGHPNTEAFF. The CDR3 bases are TGTGCCAGCAGCCCTGGACACCCGAACACTGAAGCTTTCTTT. The chain joins TRBV5-8 to TRBJ1-1, with a tentative D call TRBD1 (5 bases). V lost 4 bases, J lost 1 base, and 11 bases lay in between. This CDR3 has 14 residues. CDR1 is SGHTS and CDR2 is YDEGEE in the germline V gene.

The table lists this clone with a few counts. This chain connects TRBV30 to TRBJ2-1, with 8 positions matching TRBD2. CDR1 and CDR2 from the germline V gene are GTSNPN and SVGIG (reference sequence). The CDR3 loop spans 17 amino acids. V shed 3 bases, J shed 3 bases, and the junction held 13 bases outside the gene matches. The CDR3 DNA reads as TGTGCCTGGAGCCGATATAGCGGGAACCGCAACTACAATGAGCAGTTCTTC. Its translation: CAWSRYSGNRNYNEQFF.

The rearrangement links TRBV7-2 to TRBJ2-2, with 8 bases that match TRBD1. The germline V gene has CDR1 SGHTA and CDR2 FQGNSA. CDR3 length equals 14 residues. The V gene end was trimmed by 6 bases and the J gene end by 6 bases; junction bases not matched to a gene: 6. As DNA, the CDR3 is TGTGCCAGCAGACGGACAGGGCCCCCCGGGGAGCTGTTTTTT. Translated: CASRRTGPPGELFF.

This clone was observed a handful of times. This rearrangement joins TRBV2 to TRBJ1-5; 8 bases match TRBD1. The CDR3 runs 15 residues. CDR1 and CDR2 from the germline V gene are SNHLY and FYNNEI. Losses at the gene ends were 5 bases for V and 2 bases for J; bases not matched to a gene: 5. CDR3 protein: CASSPAGGRNQPQHF. CDR3 nucleotides: TGTGCCAGCAGTCCAGCAGGGGGCCGCAATCAGCCCCAGCATTTT.

The chain uses TRBV6-5 and TRBJ1-1, with D hard to call. Per the germline V gene, CDR1 is MNHEY and CDR2 is SVGAGI. The germline V and J ends were trimmed by 0 bases and 7 bases, with 9 bases remaining between them. The CDR3 runs to 13 residues. CDR3 residues: CASSYSRGIEAFF. CDR3 nucleotides: TGTGCCAGCAGTTACTCGCGCGGAATTGAAGCTTTCTTT.

The chain uses TRBV7-4 and TRBJ1-2, with TRBD1 matching over 8 bases. V lost 6 bases, J lost 4 bases, and 7 bases stayed unmatched. The CDR3 contains 14 residues. The germline gives CDR1 SGHVT, CDR2 SQSDAQ. CDR3 residues: CASRATGAGYGYTF. Written as DNA, the CDR3 is TGTGCCAGCAGGGCGACAGGGGCAGGCTATGGCTACACCTTC.

The chain joins TRBV7-3 to TRBJ1-2, with D unresolved. Deletions cut 5 bases from V and 8 bases from J, with 6 bases between. Germline lookup yields CDR1 SGHTA and CDR2 FQGTGA. The CDR3 loop spans 10 amino acids. The CDR3 is CASSPQGYTF. As DNA, the CDR3 is TGTGCCAGCAGCCCTCAGGGCTACACCTTC.

The chain has TRBV5-4 and TRBJ2-7, with D perhaps matching TRBD2 (5 bases). V lost 4 bases and J 1 base, leaving 15 bases between the germline ends. The germline V gene has CDR1 SGHNT and CDR2 YYREEE (reference sequence). The CDR3 runs 15 residues. The CDR3 coding sequence is TGTGCCAGCAGCCTGATGACTAAAACATCCTACGAGCAGTACTTC. Protein sequence: CASSLMTKTSYEQYF.

This clone showed up just a few times. This sequence joins TRBV18 and TRBJ1-2; no clear D. The germline V gene encodes CDR1 KGHSH and CDR2 LQKENI. This CDR3 is built from 14 residues. The V and J ends lost 0 bases and 6 bases respectively, with 11 bases between them. DNA for the CDR3: TGTGCCAGCTCACCACCGGAGGGTTACGATGGCTACACCTTC. Amino acids: CASSPPEGYDGYTF. Together with reference TRBV18 and TRBJ1-2, the CDR3 gives the full variable domain: NAGVMQNPRHLVRRRGQEARLRCSPMKGHSHVYWYRQLPEEGLKFMVYLQKENIIDESGMPKERFSAEFPKEGPSILRIQQVVRGDSAAYFCASSPPEGYDGYTFGSGTRLTVV.

The rearrangement joins TRBV11-1 to TRBJ2-5, with 8 bases aligning to TRBD2. The CDR3 runs to 17 residues. V lost 7 bases, J lost 0 bases, and 13 bases stayed unmatched. Germline CDR1 is SGHAT and CDR2 is FQDESV (reference sequence). CDR3 DNA: TGTGCCAGCACCCTACACCCGAGCGGGGGCAACCAAGAGACCCAGTACTTC. Protein: CASTLHPSGGNQETQYF.

The CDR3 sequence is CASSLIVQGLTEAFF. In DNA, the CDR3 is TGTGCCAGCAGCTTAATCGTTCAGGGATTAACTGAAGCTTTCTTT. The chain has TRBV7-9 and TRBJ1-1, with D maybe TRBD1 (5 bases). The V gene lost 2 bases and the J gene lost 5 bases, with 15 bases spanning the gap. CDR3 length: 15 amino acids. The germline gives CDR1 SEHNR, CDR2 FQNEAQ (reference sequence).

V and J are TRBV19 and TRBJ1-1; perhaps TRBD1 as D (6 bases). V was pared by 6 bases and J by 3 bases, with 11 bases between. CDR3 length equals 13 residues. Germline V gene lookup returns CDR1 LNHDA and CDR2 SQIVND (reference sequence). CDR3 DNA sequence: TGTGCCAGTAGCAGGGGAGTGGACACTGAAGCTTTCTTT. It encodes CASSRGVDTEAFF. Looking up the rest from reference TRBV19 and TRBJ1-1 gives the full variable domain: DGGITQSPKYLFRKEGQNVTLSCEQNLNHDAMYWYRQDPGQGLRLIYYSQIVNDFQKGDIAEGYSVSREKKESFPLTVTSAQKNPTAFYLCASSRGVDTEAFFGQGTRLTVV.

The chain combines TRBV19 with TRBJ1-5, with a weak D call TRBD1 (6 bases). The germline V and J ends were trimmed by 5 bases and 15 bases, with 17 bases remaining between them. CDR1 and CDR2 from the germline V gene are LNHDA and SQIVND (reference sequence). The CDR3 runs 12 residues. The CDR3 spells CASSWDTQSRHF. For the CDR3, the DNA is TGTGCCAGTAGTTGGGACACCCAATCTCGGCATTTT.

Here the CDR3 DNA reads TGTGCCAGCAGCGTCGGGGGGCGAAGTACAGATACGCAGTATTTT. Protein product: CASSVGGRSTDTQYF. This rearrangement joins TRBV9 to TRBJ2-3; perhaps TRBD2 as D (7 bases). From germline, CDR1 is SGDLS and CDR2 YYNGEE. The CDR3 contains 15 residues. V shed 2 bases and J shed 3 bases, with 13 bases lying between them. Full variable domain (rest looked up from reference TRBV9 and TRBJ2-3): DSGVTQTPKHLITATGQRVTLRCSPRSGDLSVYWYQQSLDQGLQFLIQYYNGEERAKGNILERFSAQQFPDLHSELNLSSLELGDSALYFCASSVGGRSTDTQYFGPGTRLTVL.

This chain joins TRBV5-5 and TRBJ2-1; no clear D. Trimming removed 4 bases at V and 5 bases at J, with 4 bases between. The CDR3 sequence is 11 residues long. Germline V CDR1 and CDR2: SGHKS, YYEKEE (reference sequence). The CDR3 DNA reads as TGTGCCAGCAGCCAAAACAATGAGCAGTTCTTC. Translation gives CASSQNNEQFF. Filled out from reference TRBV5-5 and TRBJ2-1, the complete variable domain reads DAGVTQSPTHLIKTRGQQVTLRCSPISGHKSVSWYQQVLGQGPQFIFQYYEKEERGRGNFPDRFSARQFPNYSSELNVNALLLGDSALYLCASSQNNEQFFGPGTRLTVL.